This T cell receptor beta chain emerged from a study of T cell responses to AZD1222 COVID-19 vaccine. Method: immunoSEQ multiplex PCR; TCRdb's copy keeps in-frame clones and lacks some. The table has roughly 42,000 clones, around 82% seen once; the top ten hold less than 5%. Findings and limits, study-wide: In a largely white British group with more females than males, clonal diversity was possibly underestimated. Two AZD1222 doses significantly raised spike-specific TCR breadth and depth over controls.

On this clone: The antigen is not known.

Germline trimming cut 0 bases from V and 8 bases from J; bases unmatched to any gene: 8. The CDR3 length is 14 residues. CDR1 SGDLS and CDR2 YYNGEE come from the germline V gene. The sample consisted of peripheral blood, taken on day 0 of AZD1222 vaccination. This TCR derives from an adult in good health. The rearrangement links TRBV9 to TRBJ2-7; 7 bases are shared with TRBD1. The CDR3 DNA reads TGTGCCAGCAGCGTAGCTGCAACAGGGGAAAAGCAGTACTTC. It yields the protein CASSVAATGEKQYF.